This TCR beta chain was profiled in a study of response to subunit inactivated influenza vaccine. The study's findings and limits: Only a handful of new T cells, the authors suggested, are recruited with each seasonal influenza vaccination.

One entry per CDR3 protein results from TCRdb running MiXCR on the RT-PCR reads. This sample has about 800,000 distinct CDR3 sequences, with approximately 21% found just once. The CDR3 contains 15 residues. The germline CDR1 and CDR2 sequences are KGHDR and SFDVKD. The trim removed 4 bases at V and 2 bases at J, leaving 5 bases unmatched. Notes on this clonotype: The antigen is not known.

This sample comprised PBMCs from blood, obtained 5 to 6 days after vaccination. The gene calls are TRBV24-1 and TRBJ2-3; 7 bases align to TRBD2. The clonotype comes from a man aged 50 or older who received an inactivated influenza vaccine. CDR3 coding DNA: TGTGCCACCAGTGACCCGGGAGGATTCACAGATACGCAGTATTTT. Protein: CATSDPGGFTDTQYF.